This TCR beta chain appears in the sequencing data of a study of identical twins. Regarding the study as a whole: Within twin pairs, the out-of-frame alpha sequences they shared showed excess low generation probability.

Template switching added a universal primer site, and cDNA bore unique molecular identifiers. TCRdb re-called the 5' RACE reads through MiXCR, storing one row per CDR3 protein. The table includes around 250,000 distinct CDR3 sequences, 7% detected once. Remarks on this clonotype: Its antigen is not known.

These same data were also listed under a study on yellow fever vaccine responses in identical twins.

Sequenced: memory (CD45RO+) T cells sorted from blood. The clonotype was recovered from a woman aged 18-29 years in good health.

Here the CDR3 reads CASSLSGRADTQYF. In DNA form, the CDR3 reads TGTGCCAGCAGCTTAAGCGGGAGGGCAGATACGCAGTATTTT. The J gene is TRBJ2-3, the V gene TRBV7-3; 9 bases map to TRBD2. The CDR3 length is 14 residues. J lost 4 bases, V lost 1 base, and 0 bases had no gene match. In germline, CDR1 is SGHTA, CDR2 FQGTGA.